This T cell receptor (beta chain) stems from a study of cytomegalovirus exposure and HLA in healthy donors. Germline trimming cut 6 bases from V and 6 bases from J; bases unmatched to any gene: 9. CDR3 length: 14 residues. The germline V gene encodes CDR1 KGHSH and CDR2 LQKENI. Researchers ran the PCR with 60 Vbeta and 13 Jbeta primers. Assay used: immunoSEQ multiplex PCR; TCRdb lists only in-frame clones, some missing. In the table there are some 52,000 clones, approximately 77% of which are singletons. Sample: PBMCs. The origin of this receptor is a woman aged 45 to 65 in good health and CMV-seronegative. The rearrangement links TRBV18 to TRBJ2-7, with 9 positions matching TRBD1. In DNA form, the CDR3 reads TGTGCCAGCTCCGCCGGGACAGGGTATCGCGAGCAGTACTTC. It is translated as CASSAGTGYREQYF.